The rows below give T cell receptor beta chains drawn from one sample of a study of shared clonotypes between healthy human individuals. The method was immunoSEQ multiplex PCR; TCRdb's version includes in-frame clones alone and lacks a portion of them. Here the sample spans around 990,000 clones, approximately 80% being singletons. The sample comprised memory CD4+ T cells from PBMCs. Source of these receptors: a man between 18 and 35 years old in good health. Some clones in this sample may be carry-over from other donors' samples. CDR3s include the opening cysteine and the closing phenylalanine or tryptophan. The order of the fields is CDR3 length, clone size, D gene, V gene, J gene, CDR3 DNA, CDR3 protein. The D gene is left open where the match is weak. Expanded clones get a size class; other rows say once, few or many, or leave the size out.

11	many	NA	TRBV5-6	TRBJ2-3	TGTGCCAGCAGCTTAGAAGATACGCAGTATTTT	CASSLEDTQYF
14	few	NA	TRBV11-2	TRBJ2-1	TGTGCCAGCAGCCTCCGGGACACCTACAATGAGCAGTTCTTC	CASSLRDTYNEQFF
16	NA	TRBD2	TRBV7-9	TRBJ2-1	TGTGCCAGCAGCTTAGTTTCGGGGACTAAATCCAATGAGCAGTTCTTC	CASSLVSGTKSNEQFF
14	NA	NA	TRBV15	TRBJ1-1	TGTGCCACCAGCCTAGACAGACAAAACACTGAAGCTTTCTTT	CATSLDRQNTEAFF
11	few	NA	TRBV7-9	TRBJ1-1	TGTGCCAGCAGCTTAGTAGGGAGGGACGAATTT	CASSLVGRDEF
17	NA	TRBD2	TRBV5-6	TRBJ2-2	TGTGCCAGCAGCTTAAGATCTAGCGGGAGTCGGACCGGGGAGCTGTTTTTT	CASSLRSSGSRTGELFF
13	few	TRBD1	TRBV6-5	TRBJ2-7	TGTGCCAGCAGTCGGACAGGGGTGTACGAGCAGTACTTC	CASSRTGVYEQYF
13	NA	NA	TRBV25-1	TRBJ1-1	TGTGCCAGCTCCCTCCCGCGACAGAATGAAGCTTTCTTT	CASSLPRQNEAFF
14	NA	TRBD2	TRBV7-2	TRBJ2-7	TGTGCCAGCAGCACGAGGCGCGGGAGCTACGAGCAGTACTTC	CASSTRRGSYEQYF
12	NA	NA	TRBV2	TRBJ1-1	TGTGCCAGCAGGGTGGACAGCTATGAAGCTTTCTTT	CASRVDSYEAFF
16	NA	TRBD2	TRBV18	TRBJ2-2	TGTGCCAGCTCACCACTAGCGGGAGTACTCACCGGGGAGCTGTTTTTT	CASSPLAGVLTGELFF
14	NA	NA	TRBV6-1	TRBJ2-2	TGTGCCAGCAGTGGGTGGAAGAACACCGGGGAGCTGTTTTTT	CASSGWKNTGELFF
14	NA	TRBD2	TRBV18	TRBJ2-7	TGTGCCAGCCAAACCACTCGGGGAGGGTACGAGCAGTACTTC	CASQTTRGGYEQYF
15	NA	TRBD1	TRBV6-1	TRBJ2-2	TGTGCCAGCAGAAGACAGGGGGTGAACACCGGGGAGCTGTTTTTT	CASRRQGVNTGELFF
13	NA	NA	TRBV5-1	TRBJ2-3	TGCGCCAGCAGCTCGGGGAGCACAGATACGCAGTATTTT	CASSSGSTDTQYF
16	NA	NA	TRBV10-3	TRBJ1-4	TGTGCCATCAGAGACAGAGGTCGAGGCGTTAATGAAAAACTGTTTTTT	CAIRDRGRGVNEKLFF
15	once	TRBD2	TRBV7-8	TRBJ2-1	TGTGCCAGCATCAGCTCTAGCGGAAACTACAATGAGCAGTTCTTC	CASISSSGNYNEQFF
21	NA	TRBD1	TRBV5-1	TRBJ1-5	TGCGCCAGCAGCTTGAACTTAACCGGGACAGGGGTGATTATTTGCAATCAGCCCCAGCATTTT	CASSLNLTGTGVIICNQPQHF
16	few	TRBD2	TRBV5-4	TRBJ2-3	TGTGCCAGCAGCTACGAAGCGGGAGGGCGCACAGATACGCAGTATTTT	CASSYEAGGRTDTQYF
17	NA	TRBD1	TRBV28	TRBJ1-6	TGTGCCAGCAGTTTGGTGGGACAGGGTAACTATAATTCACCCCTCCACTTT	CASSLVGQGNYNSPLHF
15	NA	NA	TRBV6-1	TRBJ2-7	TGTGCCAGCAGTGTGTCCGGGAGCCCCTCCTACGAGCAGTACTTC	CASSVSGSPSYEQYF
14	once	NA	TRBV5-4	TRBJ1-6	TGTGCCAGCAGCTTGCAGGGTAGTGGCTCACCCCTCCACTTT	CASSLQGSGSPLHF
12	NA	NA	TRBV5-1	TRBJ2-7	TGCGCCAGCAGCTTAGAGGGGTACGAGCAGTACTTC	CASSLEGYEQYF
17	few	NA	TRBV12-1	TRBJ1-1	TGTGCCAGCAGCTTAAACCCCCCGGGACAGGTAGACACTGAAGCTTTCTTT	CASSLNPPGQVDTEAFF
18	NA	NA	TRBV4-2	TRBJ2-1	TGTGCCAGCTCTTTAGAAGGGGCTGGGATTGACTCCTACAATGAGCAGTTCTTC	CASSLEGAGIDSYNEQFF
15	NA	TRBD1	TRBV19	TRBJ1-1	TGTGCCAGTAGAGATCCAGGGGGCTTGAACACTGAAGCTTTCTTT	CASRDPGGLNTEAFF
15	NA	TRBD2	TRBV5-1	TRBJ2-1	TGCGCCAGCAGCCGAGCGGGAGTGAGCTACAATGAGCAGTTCTTC	CASSRAGVSYNEQFF
15	NA	NA	TRBV9	TRBJ2-3	TGTGCCAGCAGCGTAGTAGACGCCGGGTCAGATACGCAGTATTTT	CASSVVDAGSDTQYF
14	many	TRBD1	TRBV28	TRBJ1-2	TGTGCCAGCAGTTTAAGGGGACAGGGCGATGGCTACACCTTC	CASSLRGQGDGYTF
13	few	NA	TRBV2	TRBJ1-1	TGTGCCAGCACCGGTCTGCGGTGGACTGAAGCTTTCTTT	CASTGLRWTEAFF
15	NA	NA	TRBV18	TRBJ1-2	TGTGCCAGCTCACCACCCTCCAGTTCAATCTATGGCTACACCTTC	CASSPPSSSIYGYTF
16	few	NA	TRBV18	TRBJ2-2	TGTGCCAGCTCACCCCAAGCAACGGCGAACACCGGGGAGCTGTTTTTT	CASSPQATANTGELFF
16	NA	TRBD2	TRBV29-1	TRBJ2-7	TGCAGCGTGGGTCGAGTTGCGTCTAGCGGCACCTACGAGCAGTACTTC	CSVGRVASSGTYEQYF
15	once	NA	TRBV18	TRBJ2-7	TGTGCCAGCTCACCAGGAGCCACAGGGCCCTACGAGCAGTACTTC	CASSPGATGPYEQYF
16	NA	TRBD2	TRBV2	TRBJ2-2	TGTGCCAGCATCCAGACTAGCGGGAGTCTAACTGGGGAGCTGTTTTTT	CASIQTSGSLTGELFF
14	NA	TRBD1	TRBV7-3	TRBJ1-1	TGTGCCAGCAGCTTAGGACAGGGGATGACTGAAGCTTTCTTT	CASSLGQGMTEAFF
13	once	NA	TRBV18	TRBJ1-1	TGTGCCAGCTCATGGGGGGCGCAAAATGAAGCTTTCTTT	CASSWGAQNEAFF
14	NA	NA	TRBV18	TRBJ1-5	TGTGCCAGCTCACCGGGTTCTTCTAATCAGCCCCAGCATTTT	CASSPGSSNQPQHF
12	NA	NA	TRBV28	TRBJ1-2	TGTGCCAGTACCATAAGGGGCTATGGCTACACCTTC	CASTIRGYGYTF
14	NA	NA	TRBV19	TRBJ1-2	TGTGCCAGTAACAATATCGGTCTCGGGTTAGGCTACACCTTC	CASNNIGLGLGYTF
15	NA	NA	TRBV7-2	TRBJ1-1	TGTGCCAGCAGCTTCGCCCCAAGGGGCAACACTGAAGCTTTCTTT	CASSFAPRGNTEAFF